One and the same sample provided the 12 T cell receptor beta chains below, sequenced in a study of blood T cell repertoires in COVID-19. Clones were sequenced by immunoSEQ multiplex PCR, and TCRdb holds only the in-frame ones, with some missing. The data contain under 300,000 clones, roughly 90% of them singletons. Sequenced material: peripheral blood. The receptor source for this set is a woman in her forties who had recovered from COVID-19.

This chain connects TRBV7-6 to TRBJ2-2; D perhaps matches TRBD2 (5 bases). The germline V gene encodes CDR1 SGHVS and CDR2 FNYEAQ. V lost 3 bases to trimming and J lost 5 bases, with 7 bases between them. The CDR3 loop spans 13 amino acids. The CDR3 nucleotides are TGTGCCAGCAGCTTGGGAGCTACCGGGGAGCTGTTTTTT. Translated: CASSLGATGELFF.

This clone appeared once. J is TRBJ1-5 and V is TRBV21-1; the tabulated D call, TRBD1, remains unverified against the DNA. TRBV21-1 is a pseudogene segment. The length of the CDR3 is 20 residues. CDR3 in amino acids: CASSKEPHLDTGRSNQPQHF. In nucleotides, the CDR3 is TGTGCCAGCAGCAAAGAACCACACCTAGACACAGGAAGGAGCAATCAGCCCCAGCATTTT.

This clone was seen just once. The genes are TRBV6-5 and TRBJ2-1; 8 nucleotides line up with TRBD1. Germline-derived CDR1 and CDR2 are MNHEY and SVGAGI. V shed 6 bases, J shed 4 bases, and the junction held 8 bases outside the gene matches. The CDR3 totals 15 residues. DNA of the CDR3: TGTGCCAGCAGCGTTTCCGGGACAGGTTACAATGAGCAGTTCTTC. Amino acid sequence: CASSVSGTGYNEQFF.

CDR3 in DNA: TGTGCCAGCAGTTTAGGACAGATTGGTGGCTACACCTTC. Its protein product is CASSLGQIGGYTF. The chain links TRBV28 to TRBJ1-2, with D perhaps matching TRBD1 (6 bases). Germline CDR1 MDHEN, CDR2 SYDVKM. V lost 2 bases and J 7 bases, leaving 11 bases between the germline ends. The CDR3 consists of 13 residues.

This chain connects TRBV11-2 to TRBJ2-7; 9 nucleotides agree with TRBD1. The CDR3 runs 14 residues. Germline trimming cut 5 bases from V and 2 bases from J; bases unmatched to any gene: 4. Germline V gene data show CDR1 as SGHAT and CDR2 as FQNNGV. CDR3 sequence (DNA): TGTGCCAGCAGCCCTGGGGACAGGGCCTACGAGCAGTACTTC. Translated, it gives CASSPGDRAYEQYF.

The chain has TRBV6-5 and TRBJ2-1, with 8 bases matching TRBD2. The germline CDR1 and CDR2 sequences are MNHEY and SVGAGI. This CDR3 is 14 amino acids long. V was clipped by 10 bases and J by 6 bases; unmatched bases: 11. This CDR3 is CATRWAGGVNEQFF. The CDR3 region has the DNA TGTGCCACCCGTTGGGCGGGAGGTGTCAATGAGCAGTTCTTC.

A single count supports this clone. The chain combines TRBV6-5 with TRBJ2-3; 7 bases fit TRBD2. The CDR3 has 14 residues. CDR1 and CDR2 from the germline V gene are MNHEY and SVGAGI. After removal of 2 bases from V and 6 bases from J, the junction contained 5 bases not matched to a gene. In DNA form, the CDR3 reads TGTGCCAGCAGTTACGAGCGGGGTAGGGATACGCAGTATTTT. Translated, it gives CASSYERGRDTQYF.

The chain employs TRBV14 and TRBJ1-2, with a weak D call TRBD1 (6 bases). V dropped 2 bases and J dropped 4 bases, with 11 bases sitting between them. The CDR3 covers 14 residues. Germline CDR1 reads SGHDN; CDR2 reads FVKESK. CDR3 region: CASSQQGSTYGYTF. The DNA of the CDR3 is TGTGCCAGCAGCCAACAGGGGAGCACCTATGGCTACACCTTC.

The chain couples TRBV10-1 to TRBJ2-5; 12 positions match TRBD2. Germline V CDR1 and CDR2: WNHNN, SYGVQD (reference sequence). V shed 0 bases and J 1 base; nucleotides not matched to a gene: 9. The CDR3 is 19 residues long. The CDR3: CASSESGLAGLWLQETQYF. The DNA for the CDR3 is TGCGCCAGCAGTGAGTCTGGACTAGCGGGACTCTGGCTCCAAGAGACCCAGTACTTC.

This chain joins TRBV3-1 (or the pseudogene TRBV3-2) and TRBJ1-3; D gene ambiguous. Trimming took 8 bases from V and 0 from J, leaving 5 bases between them. The CDR3 covers 12 residues. Looked up from germline, CDR1 is LGHDT and CDR2 is YNNKEL (reference sequence). CDR3 loop: CASRSSGNTIYF. In nucleotides, the CDR3 is TGTGCCAGCCGCAGCTCTGGAAACACCATATATTTT.

This rearrangement joins TRBV2 to TRBJ2-6; D gene uncertain. Trimming shortened V by 7 bases and J by 2 bases, and 15 bases separated the two germline ends. This CDR3 is built from 16 residues. Germline lookup yields CDR1 SNHLY and CDR2 FYNNEI. The CDR3 is CASTPGYGTGANVLTF. The CDR3 region has the DNA TGTGCCAGCACTCCCGGGTACGGAACTGGGGCCAACGTCCTGACTTTC.

The V call is TRBV5-1, the J call TRBJ2-7; TRBD2 aligns across 10 bases. Germline V CDR1 and CDR2: SGHRS, YFSETQ. V lost 4 bases, J lost 1 base, and 11 bases stayed unmatched. This CDR3 is 17 amino acids long. The CDR3 is CASSRAAGGTTSYEQYF. The CDR3 DNA is TGCGCCAGCAGCAGGGCAGCGGGAGGGACTACGTCCTACGAGCAGTACTTC.